The TCR beta chain described here comes from a study of shared clonotypes between healthy human individuals. Per germline, CDR1 LNHDA and CDR2 SQIVND (reference sequence). Trimming removed 5 bases from V and 3 bases from J, with 8 bases in between. This CDR3 has 13 amino acids. The study, taken as a whole, reports: The study's rarefaction showed incomplete sorted-subset sequencing despite large depth. Naive subsets generally exceeded memory subsets in estimated richness.

Data came from immunoSEQ multiplex PCR; TCRdb stores just in-frame clones and leaves some out. The table includes about 2.4 million clones, more than 80% detected once. As concerns this clone: Its antigen remains unidentified.

Donors included only healthy HIV-negative adults lacking recent acute infections or vaccinations. A CD45RA+ naive subset and a CD45RA-negative memory subset were split from CD4+ cells. This clonotype originated in a young man in good health. The chain carries TRBV19 and TRBJ1-5; no clear D gene. The specimen sequenced was naive CD4+ T cells sorted from blood. Described subset: CD45RA+ positively selected. The CDR3: CASSLTNNQPQHF. CDR3 nucleotide sequence: TGTGCCAGTAGTTTAACTAACAATCAGCCCCAGCATTTT.